These T cell receptor beta chains were read from a single sample in a study of response to subunit inactivated influenza vaccine. One entry per CDR3 protein, called by TCRdb with MiXCR from the RT-PCR reads. Of under 750,000 distinct CDR3 sequences listed, roughly 12% were seen once; the top ten hold around 9.6%. Sequenced material: PBMCs from blood, taken on the day of vaccination. All receptors derive from a middle-aged man who received an inactivated influenza vaccine. The CDR3 runs from the conserved cysteine through the conserved F or W. D genes are given only for firm matches. The size entry is marked missing in some rows and otherwise reads once, few, many or a size class.

v_call	j_call	d_call	clone_size	cdr3_aa	cdr3_nt
TRBV27	TRBJ2-7	-	few	CASREGWAYEQYF	TGTGCCAGCAGAGAGGGTTGGGCCTACGAGCAGTACTTC
TRBV28	TRBJ2-4	-	few	CASSFFPRASPAKNIQYF	TGTGCCAGCAGTTTTTTTCCGCGGGCCTCCCCGGCCAAAAACATTCAGTACTTC
TRBV12-3/TRBV12-4	TRBJ1-1	-	many	CASSLGGSPFF	TGTGCCAGCAGTTTAGGAGGGAGCCCTTTCTTT
TRBV4-3	TRBJ2-1	-	-	CASSQASGFNNEQFF	TGCGCCAGCAGCCAAGCATCCGGGTTTAACAATGAGCAGTTCTTC
TRBV3-1	TRBJ1-6	-	-	CASSPTAGGTSPLHF	TGTGCCAGCAGCCCAACGGCAGGAGGGACTTCACCCCTCCACTTT
TRBV7-9	TRBJ2-1	-	few	CASTPRGNEQFF	TGTGCCAGCACCCCCAGGGGTAATGAGCAGTTCTTC
TRBV24-1	TRBJ2-1	TRBD2	-	CATSDSGLAGVNEQFF	TGTGCCACCAGTGATTCGGGACTAGCGGGAGTCAATGAGCAGTTCTTC
TRBV15	TRBJ2-4	TRBD2	-	CATSTGLAGDVAKNIQYF	TGTGCCACCAGCACAGGACTAGCGGGGGATGTAGCCAAAAACATTCAGTACTTC
TRBV7-2	TRBJ2-3	-	many	CASSLDGRRGTDTQYF	TGTGCCAGCAGCTTAGATGGGCGAAGGGGAACAGATACGCAGTATTTT
TRBV7-2	TRBJ1-5	-	few	CASSRIVNQPQHF	TGTGCCAGCAGCCGCATAGTGAATCAGCCCCAGCATTTT
TRBV11-2	TRBJ2-7	TRBD2	few	CASSLEVREYLYEQYF	TGTGCCAGCAGCTTAGAGGTGCGGGAGTATCTTTACGAGCAGTACTTC
TRBV12-3/TRBV12-4	TRBJ2-1	TRBD2	many	CASSLLRTSTEQFF	TGTGCCAGCAGTTTACTCCGGACTAGTACTGAGCAGTTCTTC
TRBV15	TRBJ2-4	TRBD2	-	CATSDTSGRAEIYF	TGTGCCACCAGCGATACTAGCGGGAGGGCCGAGATATACTTC
TRBV7-4	TRBJ1-5	TRBD1	few	CASSLPGQGNQPQHF	TGTGCCAGCAGCTTACCGGGACAGGGGAATCAGCCCCAGCATTTT
TRBV9	TRBJ2-3	-	few	CASSVGPAGTDTQYF	TGTGCCAGCAGCGTAGGTCCCGCGGGCACAGATACGCAGTATTTT
TRBV5-1	TRBJ2-3	-	many	CASSLPLSGKDTQYF	TGCGCCAGCAGCTTGCCGCTCTCCGGGAAAGATACGCAGTATTTT
TRBV18	TRBJ1-3	-	few	CASSPRNSGNTIYF	TGTGCCAGCTCACCACGAAACTCTGGAAACACCATATATTTT
TRBV20-1	TRBJ2-1	-	-	CSAAGTPYNEQFF	TGCAGTGCTGCCGGGACACCTTACAATGAGCAGTTCTTC
TRBV20-1	TRBJ2-1	TRBD1	few	CSARRGRFGGEQFF	TGCAGTGCTAGAAGGGGGCGATTTGGTGGTGAGCAGTTCTTC
TRBV20-1	TRBJ2-3	TRBD2	many	CSASGLAGYITDTQYF	TGCAGTGCCTCCGGACTAGCGGGATACATCACAGATACGCAGTATTTT
TRBV11-2	TRBJ2-1	TRBD2	few	CASSPLITLAGIYNEQFF	TGTGCCAGCAGCCCCCTCATTACTTTAGCGGGGATCTACAATGAGCAGTTCTTC
TRBV7-9	TRBJ2-5	-	few	CASSQPGVGETQYF	TGTGCCAGCAGCCAACCAGGGGTGGGAGAGACCCAGTACTTC
TRBV18	TRBJ1-6	TRBD1	-	CASRGGTAYNSPLHF	TGTGCCAGCAGAGGTGGGACAGCCTATAATTCACCCCTCCACTTT
TRBV2	TRBJ2-1	TRBD1	few	CASSDPRDRVVLGSNEQFF	TGTGCCAGCAGCGACCCCCGGGACAGGGTGGTCTTAGGTAGTAATGAGCAGTTCTTC
TRBV20-1	TRBJ1-1	-	few	CSASSRGTEAFF	TGCAGTGCTTCCTCCAGGGGCACTGAAGCTTTCTTT
TRBV12-3/TRBV12-4	TRBJ1-3	-	-	CASSLEWRSGNTIYF	TGTGCCAGCAGTTTAGAATGGCGCTCTGGAAACACCATATATTTT
TRBV12-3/TRBV12-4	TRBJ1-2	-	many	CASSFGRDYGYTF	TGTGCCAGCAGTTTTGGACGAGACTATGGCTACACCTTC
TRBV4-2	TRBJ2-1	-	few	CASSQEISGSSYNEQFF	TGTGCCAGCAGCCAAGAAATCTCAGGGAGCTCCTACAATGAGCAGTTCTTC
TRBV6-1	TRBJ1-1	TRBD1	few	CASRPDRDTEAFF	TGTGCCAGCAGACCGGACAGGGACACTGAAGCTTTCTTT
TRBV5-1	TRBJ2-1	TRBD1	-	CASSQTGARYNEQFF	TGCGCCAGCAGTCAGACAGGGGCCAGGTACAATGAGCAGTTCTTC
TRBV7-2	TRBJ2-5	TRBD2	-	CASSFGTSGRFSETQYF	TGTGCCAGCAGCTTTGGGACTAGCGGGAGGTTTTCGGAGACCCAGTACTTC
TRBV12-3/TRBV12-4	TRBJ1-5	-	many	CASTIGVGNQPQHF	TGTGCCAGCACCATCGGGGTCGGCAATCAGCCCCAGCATTTT
TRBV5-1	TRBJ2-4	TRBD1	-	CASTKTGVLAKNIQYF	TGCGCCAGCACCAAGACAGGGGTGCTAGCCAAAAACATTCAGTACTTC
TRBV29-1	TRBJ1-4	-	many	CSNNLGGAEEKLFF	TGCAGCAATAACCTGGGGGGCGCGGAAGAAAAACTGTTTTTT
TRBV29-1	TRBJ2-3	-	many	CSARDRVTDTQYF	TGCAGTGCTAGAGATAGGGTCACAGATACGCAGTATTTT
TRBV28	TRBJ2-3	TRBD2	-	CASSASGGGTDTQYF	TGTGCCAGCAGTGCTAGCGGGGGAGGCACAGATACGCAGTATTTT
TRBV29-1	TRBJ1-2	-	few	CSASRDTNYGYTF	TGCAGCGCTAGCCGGGACACTAACTATGGCTACACCTTC
TRBV7-2	TRBJ2-7	-	many	CASSLVPSYEQYF	TGTGCCAGCAGCTTGGTACCCTCCTACGAGCAGTACTTC
TRBV5-6	TRBJ1-4	-	-	CASSPLVSANEKLFF	TGTGCCAGCAGCCCCCTCGTATCGGCTAATGAAAAACTGTTTTTT
TRBV7-2	TRBJ2-7	-	many	CASSLTLGSYEQYF	TGTGCCAGCAGTCTCACCCTCGGCAGTTACGAGCAGTACTTC
TRBV4-2	TRBJ2-1	TRBD2	-	CASSQDSLGTSGFYNEQFF	TGTGCCAGCAGCCAAGATTCACTGGGCACTAGCGGGTTTTACAATGAGCAGTTCTTC
TRBV27	TRBJ2-1	-	-	CASTTGGSSYNEQFF	TGTGCCAGCACCACAGGCGGAAGCTCCTACAATGAGCAGTTCTTC